These 12 T cell receptor beta chains share one sample of origin, sequenced in a study of T cell responses to AZD1222 COVID-19 vaccine (dated by TCRdb to 2020 to 2023). Sample time point, as interpreted from the label and publication: about 28 days (+/-7) after the second vaccine dose. Libraries were made using the immunoSEQ multiplex PCR assay. As stored in TCRdb, this immuneACCESS dataset retains in-frame rearrangements with V and J assigned. A fraction of the clones does not appear; measured against another copy, unresolved V genes explain less than half of the discrepancy, and the remainder lacks a known reason. The sample data list some 110,000 clones, and roughly 84% of these were observed just once. The ten largest account for 15% to 20% of the sample. Sequenced here: peripheral blood, sampled 28 days after the second AZD1222 dose. The source of these receptors is an adult who received the AZD1222 COVID-19 vaccine.

The chain couples TRBV2 to TRBJ1-5; tentative D call: TRBD1 (5 bases). Germline assignment: CDR1 SNHLY and CDR2 FYNNEI. This CDR3 spans 15 amino acids. The V gene lost 4 bases and the J gene lost 1 base, with 11 bases spanning the gap. The CDR3 spells CASSVDSLSNQPQHF. Written as DNA, the CDR3 is TGTGCCAGCAGTGTTGACAGTCTAAGCAATCAGCCCCAGCATTTT.

This sequence joins TRBV12-3 or TRBV12-4 and TRBJ1-2; no reliable D call. There are 11 residues in the CDR3. The V end was cut by 1 base, the J end by 6 bases, with 3 bases between. CDR3 sequence: CASSLEHGYTF. The CDR3 DNA is TGTGCCAGCAGTTTAGAGCATGGCTACACCTTC.

This clone was recorded once. The chain recombines TRBV28 with TRBJ1-2; the match to TRBD1 covers 11 bases. The CDR3 length is 16 residues. Germline assignment: CDR1 MDHEN and CDR2 SYDVKM. Losses at the gene ends were 3 bases for V and 1 base for J; bases not matched to a gene: 4. The CDR3 loop is CASSLHGTGGNYGYTF. The CDR3 DNA is TGTGCCAGCAGTTTGCACGGGACAGGGGGTAACTATGGCTACACCTTC.

V and J are TRBV29-1 and TRBJ2-4; 7 nucleotides line up with TRBD1. This CDR3 is built from 13 residues. CDR1 and CDR2 from the germline V gene are SQVTM and ANQGSEA. V shed 3 bases and J 5 bases; nucleotides not matched to a gene: 4. CDR3: CSVEGTGENIQYF. The CDR3 coding sequence is TGCAGCGTTGAGGGTACAGGGGAAAACATTCAGTACTTC.

V usage is TRBV29-1 and J usage is TRBJ2-6; D gene uncertain. Trimming removed 4 bases at V and 4 bases at J, with 8 bases between. This CDR3 contains 13 residues. CDR1 SQVTM and CDR2 ANQGSEA come from the germline V gene. Written as DNA, the CDR3 is TGCAGCGTTGGGGCTTACGGGGCCAACGTCCTGACTTTC. It specifies CSVGAYGANVLTF.

The chain carries TRBV7-9 and TRBJ1-3; D gene unclear. Germline V lookup: CDR1 SEHNR, CDR2 FQNEAQ (reference sequence). The CDR3 covers 14 residues. V was clipped by 4 bases and J by 1 base, with 8 bases between them. In DNA form, the CDR3 reads TGTGCCAGCAGCTCCGGATTTTCTGGAAACACCATATATTTT. This codes for CASSSGFSGNTIYF.

The CDR3 DNA reads as TGTGCCAGCAGCTTAGGCCGTGATGGCTACACCTTC. Protein product: CASSLGRDGYTF. The chain uses TRBV11-2 and TRBJ1-2; no clear D gene. The CDR3 extends over 12 amino acids. Germline V gene data show CDR1 as SGHAT and CDR2 as FQNNGV. V lost 1 base and J 6 bases, leaving 6 bases between the germline ends.

This chain uses TRBV7-9 with TRBJ1-5; 7 bases align to TRBD1. The CDR3 contains 12 residues. V trimming: 8 bases; J trimming: 6 bases; junction bases outside the gene matches: 4. Germline CDR1 SEHNR, CDR2 FQNEAQ (reference sequence). The CDR3 DNA is TGTGCCAGCCAACAGGGGAGTCAGCCCCAGCATTTT. It is translated as CASQQGSQPQHF.

In this sample, this clone turned up a few times. The chain couples TRBV4-2 to TRBJ2-5, with 10 bases matching TRBD2. Per the germline V gene, CDR1 is LGHNA and CDR2 is YNFKEQ. The CDR3 is 17 amino acids. V lost 1 base, J lost 5 bases, and 10 bases stayed unmatched. DNA of the CDR3: TGTGCCAGCAGCCAAGTCGCCAGCGGGAGGGCGCCGGAGACCCAGTACTTC. Translated, it gives CASSQVASGRAPETQYF.

The chain employs TRBV6-5 and TRBJ2-5; D may be TRBD2 (5 bases). Trimming cost V 7 bases and J 4 bases, with 13 bases left between them. Germline V gives CDR1 MNHEY, CDR2 SVGAGI. The CDR3 totals 13 residues. CDR3 nucleotide sequence: TGTGCCAGCACCTCCGGAGGACGAGAGACCCAGTACTTC. Translated, it gives CASTSGGRETQYF.

This chain links TRBV30 with TRBJ1-1, with D uncertain. The CDR3 has 14 residues. Germline values: CDR1 GTSNPN, CDR2 SVGIG (reference sequence). Trimming pared 2 bases from V and 8 bases from J, leaving 18 bases between. As DNA, the CDR3 is TGTGCCTGGAGTAAGCCACTGTGGGGTCCCGAAGCTTTCTTT. Translated, it gives CAWSKPLWGPEAFF.

The chain employs TRBV29-1 and TRBJ1-2; TRBD1 matches 7 bases. This CDR3 is 13 amino acids long. CDR1 is SQVTM, CDR2 ANQGSEA, per germline. Trimming at V came to 6 bases and at J to 2 bases, leaving 6 bases not matched to a gene. This CDR3 reads CSVNRGTNYGYTF. CDR3 nucleotides: TGCAGCGTGAACAGGGGTACCAACTATGGCTACACCTTC.